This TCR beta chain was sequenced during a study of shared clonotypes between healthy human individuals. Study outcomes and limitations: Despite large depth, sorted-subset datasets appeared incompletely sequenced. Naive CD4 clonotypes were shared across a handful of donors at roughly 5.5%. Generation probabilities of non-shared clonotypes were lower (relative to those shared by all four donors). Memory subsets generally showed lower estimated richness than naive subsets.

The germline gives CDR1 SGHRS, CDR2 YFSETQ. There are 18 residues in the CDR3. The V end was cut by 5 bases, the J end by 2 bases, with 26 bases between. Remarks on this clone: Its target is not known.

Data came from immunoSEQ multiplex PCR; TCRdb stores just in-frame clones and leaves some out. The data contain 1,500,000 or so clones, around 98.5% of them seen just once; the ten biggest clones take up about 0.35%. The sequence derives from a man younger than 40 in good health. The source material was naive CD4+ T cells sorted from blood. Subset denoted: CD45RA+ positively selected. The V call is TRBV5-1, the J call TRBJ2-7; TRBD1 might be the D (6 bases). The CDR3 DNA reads TGCGCCAGCAGTGTCGCAGGGGCACGGCGTGGGAGCCCCTACGAGCAGTACTTC. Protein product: CASSVAGARRGSPYEQYF.